This entry is about one TCR beta chain. The target antigen is unknown. In the naive CD8 group, cells lacked CD45RO and were positively selected for CCR7, so terminally differentiated effector memory CD45RA+ cells were left out. Generated by immunoSEQ multiplex PCR, the TCRdb table keeps only in-frame clones and is missing some. The sample records nearly 2 million clones, over 85% being singletons. The data belong to a study of shared clonotypes between healthy human individuals. Findings and caveats of the study: Richness estimates generally favored naive over memory subsets.

This CDR3 has 14 residues. Germline CDR1 SEHNR, CDR2 FQNEAQ (reference sequence). V was shortened by 2 bases and J by 4 bases, with 11 bases between the two germline ends. The material sequenced was naive CD8+ T cells sorted from blood. This clonotype was obtained from a man younger than 30 in good health. V is TRBV7-9 and J is TRBJ1-1; weak D call: TRBD1 (5 bases). In DNA, the CDR3 is TGTGCCAGCAGCTTAATCGGGGGGAGCACTGAAGCTTTCTTT. Amino acids: CASSLIGGSTEAFF.